What follows is one TCR beta chain and its context. The data derive from a study of T cell responses to AZD1222 COVID-19 vaccine. The data were produced by immunoSEQ multiplex PCR, yet TCRdb's version contains in-frame clones alone and is incomplete. This sample has approximately 70,000 clones, with around nine tenths found just once. Germline assignment: CDR1 GTSNPN and CDR2 SVGIG (reference sequence). Trimming removed 1 base at V and 8 bases at J, with 14 bases between. The CDR3 is 13 amino acids. The V gene is TRBV30, the J gene TRBJ1-2; the D gene is possibly TRBD1 (6 bases). The specimen was peripheral blood, collected 28 days after the second dose of the MenACWY control vaccine. The TCR sequence derives from an adult who received the MenACWY meningococcal vaccine as a control. DNA of the CDR3: TGTGCCTGGAGTGCCAGGGGAACTAGCGGCTACACCTTC. Translation gives CAWSARGTSGYTF.